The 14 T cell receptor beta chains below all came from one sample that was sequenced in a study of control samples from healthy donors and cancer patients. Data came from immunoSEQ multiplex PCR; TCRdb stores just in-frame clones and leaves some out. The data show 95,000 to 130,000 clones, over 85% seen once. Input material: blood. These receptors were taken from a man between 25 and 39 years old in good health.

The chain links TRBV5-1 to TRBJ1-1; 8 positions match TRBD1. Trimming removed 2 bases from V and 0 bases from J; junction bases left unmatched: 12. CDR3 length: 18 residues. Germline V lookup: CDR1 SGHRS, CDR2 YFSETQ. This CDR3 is CASSFLTGTGLMNTEAFF. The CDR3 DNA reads TGCGCCAGCAGCTTCCTAACCGGGACAGGTCTCATGAACACTGAAGCTTTCTTT.

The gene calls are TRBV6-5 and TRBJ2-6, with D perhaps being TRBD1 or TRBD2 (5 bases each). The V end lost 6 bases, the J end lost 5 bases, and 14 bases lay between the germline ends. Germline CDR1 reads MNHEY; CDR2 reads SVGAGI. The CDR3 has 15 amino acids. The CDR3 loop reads CASSQGPGRANVLTF. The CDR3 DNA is TGTGCCAGCAGCCAGGGCCCGGGGCGGGCCAACGTCCTGACTTTC.

CDR3 loop: CASSLVITVGTRKETQYF. CDR3 nucleotides: TGCGCCAGCAGCTTGGTAATTACGGTAGGGACTAGAAAAGAGACCCAGTACTTC. V and J are TRBV5-1 and TRBJ2-5; 8 bases line up with TRBD2. The J segment lost 3 bases and the V segment lost 0 bases, leaving 13 bases of the junction unmatched. Germline CDR1 reads SGHRS; CDR2 reads YFSETQ. The CDR3 runs 18 residues. The whole variable domain, filled in from reference TRBV5-1 and TRBJ2-5, reads KAGVTQTPRYLIKTRGQQVTLSCSPISGHRSVSWYQQTPGQGLQFLFEYFSETQRNKGNFPGRFSGRQFSNSRSEMNVSTLELGDSALYLCASSLVITVGTRKETQYFGPGTRLLVL.

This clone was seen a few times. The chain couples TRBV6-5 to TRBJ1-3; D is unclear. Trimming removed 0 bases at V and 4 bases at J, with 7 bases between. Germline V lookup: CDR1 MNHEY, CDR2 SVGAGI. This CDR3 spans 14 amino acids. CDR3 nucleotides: TGTGCCAGCAGTTACTCGGAGAGGGGAAACACCATATATTTT. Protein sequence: CASSYSERGNTIYF.

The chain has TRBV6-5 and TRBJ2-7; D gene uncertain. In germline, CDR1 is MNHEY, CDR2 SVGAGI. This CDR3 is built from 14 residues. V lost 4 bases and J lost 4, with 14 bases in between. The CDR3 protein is CASSWSGEGYEQYF. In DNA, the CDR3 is TGTGCCAGCAGTTGGTCTGGGGAAGGGTACGAGCAGTACTTC.

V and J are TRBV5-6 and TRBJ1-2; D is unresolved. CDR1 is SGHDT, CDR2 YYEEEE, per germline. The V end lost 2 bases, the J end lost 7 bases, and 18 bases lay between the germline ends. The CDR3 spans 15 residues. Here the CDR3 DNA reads TGTGCCAGCAGCTTAGGTACGTGGGGAGCTGTTGGCTACACCTTC. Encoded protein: CASSLGTWGAVGYTF.

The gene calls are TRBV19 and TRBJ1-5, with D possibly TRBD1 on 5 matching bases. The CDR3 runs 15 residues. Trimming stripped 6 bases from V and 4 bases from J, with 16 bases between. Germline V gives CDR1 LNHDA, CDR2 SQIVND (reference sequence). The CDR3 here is CASRSFWEGNQPQHF. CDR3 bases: TGTGCCAGTAGATCTTTCTGGGAGGGGAATCAGCCCCAGCATTTT.

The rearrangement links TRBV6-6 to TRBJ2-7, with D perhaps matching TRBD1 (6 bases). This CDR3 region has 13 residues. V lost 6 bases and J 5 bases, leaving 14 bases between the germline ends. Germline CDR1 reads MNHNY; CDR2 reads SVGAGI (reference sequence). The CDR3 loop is CASRLNRVHEQYF. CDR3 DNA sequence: TGTGCCAGCAGACTTAACAGGGTCCACGAGCAGTACTTC.

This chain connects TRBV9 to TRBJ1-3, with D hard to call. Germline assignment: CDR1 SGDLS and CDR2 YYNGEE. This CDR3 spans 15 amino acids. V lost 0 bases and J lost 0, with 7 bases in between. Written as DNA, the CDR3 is TGTGCCAGCAGCGTAGAAGGAGCCTCTGGAAACACCATATATTTT. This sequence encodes CASSVEGASGNTIYF.

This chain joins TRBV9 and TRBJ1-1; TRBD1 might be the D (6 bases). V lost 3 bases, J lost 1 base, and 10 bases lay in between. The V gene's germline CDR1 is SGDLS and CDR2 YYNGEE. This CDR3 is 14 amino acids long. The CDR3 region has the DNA TGTGCCAGCAGCGCCATCAGGGGGAACACTGAAGCTTTCTTT. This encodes CASSAIRGNTEAFF.

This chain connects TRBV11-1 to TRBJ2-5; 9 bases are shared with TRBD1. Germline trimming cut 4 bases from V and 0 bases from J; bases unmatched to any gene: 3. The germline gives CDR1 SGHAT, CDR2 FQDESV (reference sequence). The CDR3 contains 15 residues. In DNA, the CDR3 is TGTGCCAGCAGCTCACGGGACAGGGACCAAGAGACCCAGTACTTC. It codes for CASSSRDRDQETQYF.

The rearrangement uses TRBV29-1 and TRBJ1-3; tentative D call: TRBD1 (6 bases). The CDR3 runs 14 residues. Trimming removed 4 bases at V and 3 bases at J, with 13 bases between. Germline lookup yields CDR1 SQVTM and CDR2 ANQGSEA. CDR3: CSVVSGESGNTIYF. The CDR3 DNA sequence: TGCAGCGTTGTTTCAGGGGAAAGTGGAAACACCATATATTTT.

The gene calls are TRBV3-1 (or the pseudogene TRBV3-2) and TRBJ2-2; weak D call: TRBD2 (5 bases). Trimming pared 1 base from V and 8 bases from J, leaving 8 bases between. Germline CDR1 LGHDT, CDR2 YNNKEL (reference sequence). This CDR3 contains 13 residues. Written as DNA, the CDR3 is TGTGCCAGCAGCCAAGTTAGGAGGGGGGAGCTGTTTTTT. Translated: CASSQVRRGELFF.

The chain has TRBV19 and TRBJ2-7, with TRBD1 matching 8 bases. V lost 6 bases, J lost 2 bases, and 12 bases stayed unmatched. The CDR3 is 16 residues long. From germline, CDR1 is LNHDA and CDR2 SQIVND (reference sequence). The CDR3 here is CASRSLGDRRTYEQYF. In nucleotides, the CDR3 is TGTGCCAGTAGATCTTTAGGGGACAGGCGTACCTACGAGCAGTACTTC.